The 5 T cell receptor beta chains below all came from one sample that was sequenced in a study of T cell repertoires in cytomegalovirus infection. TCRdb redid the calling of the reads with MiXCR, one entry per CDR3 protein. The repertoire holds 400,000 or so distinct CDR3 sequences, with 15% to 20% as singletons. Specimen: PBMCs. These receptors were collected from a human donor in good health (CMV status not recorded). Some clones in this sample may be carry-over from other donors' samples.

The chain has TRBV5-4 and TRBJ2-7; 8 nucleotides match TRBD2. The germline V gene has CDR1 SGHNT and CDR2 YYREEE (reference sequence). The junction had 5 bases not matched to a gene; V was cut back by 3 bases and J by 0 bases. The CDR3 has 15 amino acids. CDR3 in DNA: TGTGCCAGCAGCTCCCAGCGGGGGAACTCCTACGAGCAGTACTTC. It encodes CASSSQRGNSYEQYF.

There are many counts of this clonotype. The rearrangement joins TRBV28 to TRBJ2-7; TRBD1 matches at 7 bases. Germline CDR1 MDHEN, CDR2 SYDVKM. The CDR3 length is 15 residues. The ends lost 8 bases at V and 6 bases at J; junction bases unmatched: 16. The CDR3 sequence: CASGRIQGVMVEQYF. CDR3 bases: TGTGCCAGCGGCCGGATCCAGGGGGTAATGGTCGAGCAGTACTTC.

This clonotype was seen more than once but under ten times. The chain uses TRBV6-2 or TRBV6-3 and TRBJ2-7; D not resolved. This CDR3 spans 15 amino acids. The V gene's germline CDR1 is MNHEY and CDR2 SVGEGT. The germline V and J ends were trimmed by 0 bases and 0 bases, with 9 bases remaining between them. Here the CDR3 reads CASSYSTLGSYEQYF. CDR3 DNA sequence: TGTGCCAGCAGTTACTCGACTCTCGGCTCCTACGAGCAGTACTTC.

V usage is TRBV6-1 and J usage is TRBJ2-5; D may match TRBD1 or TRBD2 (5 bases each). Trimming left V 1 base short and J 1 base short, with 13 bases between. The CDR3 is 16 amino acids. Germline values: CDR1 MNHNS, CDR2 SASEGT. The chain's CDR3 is CASSEVTRDGQETQYF. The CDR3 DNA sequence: TGTGCCAGCAGTGAAGTTACCCGGGACGGCCAAGAGACCCAGTACTTC.

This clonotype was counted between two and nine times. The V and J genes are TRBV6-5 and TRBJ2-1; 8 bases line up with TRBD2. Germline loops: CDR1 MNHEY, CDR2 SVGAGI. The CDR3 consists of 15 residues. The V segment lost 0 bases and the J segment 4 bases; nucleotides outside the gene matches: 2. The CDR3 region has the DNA TGTGCCAGCAGTTACTCGCGGGGGGTTTACAATGAGCAGTTCTTC. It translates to CASSYSRGVYNEQFF.